What follows are 7 T cell receptor beta chains derived from one specimen sequenced in a study of blood T cell repertoires in COVID-19. The method was immunoSEQ multiplex PCR; TCRdb's version includes in-frame clones alone and lacks a portion of them. The data hold 220,000 or so clones, with 84% observed a single time. Sequenced input: PBMCs or T cells enriched from blood (not recorded which). The receptors derive from a middle-aged woman who had recovered from COVID-19.

J is TRBJ2-5 and V is TRBV15, with TRBD1 identical over 8 bases. The CDR3 loop spans 17 amino acids. Germline-derived CDR1 and CDR2 are LNHNV and YYDKDF (reference sequence). V lost 0 bases, J lost 7 bases, and 13 bases stayed unmatched. The CDR3: CATSRDSQGAQEATQYF. The CDR3 nucleotides read TGTGCCACCAGCAGAGATTCCCAGGGGGCGCAAGAGGCGACCCAGTACTTC. Full variable domain (missing parts from reference TRBV15 and TRBJ2-5): DAMVIQNPRYQVTQFGKPVTLSCSQTLNHNVMYWYQQKSSQAPKLLFHYYDKDFNNEADTPDNFQSRRPNTSFCFLDIRSPGLGDTAMYLCATSRDSQGAQEATQYFGPGTRLLVL.

This clone has a single count. The CDR3 loop reads CASSSTSGTYNEQFF. CDR3 nucleotide sequence: TGTGCCAGCAGTTCGACTAGCGGGACCTACAATGAGCAGTTCTTC. V gene TRBV28 combines with J gene TRBJ2-1, with 11 bases lining up with TRBD2. The trim removed 4 bases at V and 2 bases at J, leaving 1 base unmatched. The CDR3 is 15 amino acids. Germline V gene lookup returns CDR1 MDHEN and CDR2 SYDVKM.

V is TRBV9 and J is TRBJ2-3, with 8 bases matching TRBD1. Per the germline V gene, CDR1 is SGDLS and CDR2 is YYNGEE. The CDR3 runs 16 residues. The V gene end was trimmed by 0 bases and the J gene end by 2 bases; junction bases not matched to a gene: 5. The CDR3 region has the DNA TGTGCCAGCAGCGTAGTTGGGACAGGAGTCACAGATACGCAGTATTTT. This sequence encodes CASSVVGTGVTDTQYF.

This chain connects TRBV5-4 to TRBJ2-5, with D perhaps matching TRBD2 (6 bases). The ends were cut back, 3 bases at V and 2 bases at J, with 17 bases in the middle. Germline V gene data show CDR1 as SGHNT and CDR2 as YYREEE (reference sequence). This CDR3 has 16 residues. DNA of the CDR3: TGTGCCAGCAGCTCTGCCGGGAGAGGTTGGCAAGAGACCCAGTACTTC. It codes for CASSSAGRGWQETQYF.

This rearrangement joins TRBV28 to TRBJ2-7, with D perhaps TRBD1 (5 bases). Trimming pared 5 bases from V and 3 bases from J, leaving 11 bases between. Germline V gene lookup returns CDR1 MDHEN and CDR2 SYDVKM. This CDR3 contains 13 residues. The CDR3 reads CASSLGHGYEQYF. The CDR3 bases are TGTGCCAGCAGTCTAGGACACGGCTACGAGCAGTACTTC.

This clone was recorded once. The chain recombines TRBV6-5 with TRBJ1-1; D gene uncertain. V dropped 4 bases and J dropped 2 bases, with 11 bases sitting between them. CDR1 and CDR2 from the germline V gene are MNHEY and SVGAGI. This CDR3 has 14 residues. CDR3 sequence: CASSSYVPNTEAFF. DNA for the CDR3: TGTGCCAGCAGTTCCTACGTGCCTAACACTGAAGCTTTCTTT.

V gene TRBV20-1 combines with J gene TRBJ1-1; D not resolved. This CDR3 contains 14 residues. Deletions cut 3 bases from V and 1 base from J, with 12 bases between. In germline, CDR1 is DFQATT, CDR2 SNEGSKA (reference sequence). The CDR3 nucleotides are TGCAGTGCTAGTCCTCCCGTCTGGAACACTGAAGCTTTCTTT. Protein product: CSASPPVWNTEAFF.